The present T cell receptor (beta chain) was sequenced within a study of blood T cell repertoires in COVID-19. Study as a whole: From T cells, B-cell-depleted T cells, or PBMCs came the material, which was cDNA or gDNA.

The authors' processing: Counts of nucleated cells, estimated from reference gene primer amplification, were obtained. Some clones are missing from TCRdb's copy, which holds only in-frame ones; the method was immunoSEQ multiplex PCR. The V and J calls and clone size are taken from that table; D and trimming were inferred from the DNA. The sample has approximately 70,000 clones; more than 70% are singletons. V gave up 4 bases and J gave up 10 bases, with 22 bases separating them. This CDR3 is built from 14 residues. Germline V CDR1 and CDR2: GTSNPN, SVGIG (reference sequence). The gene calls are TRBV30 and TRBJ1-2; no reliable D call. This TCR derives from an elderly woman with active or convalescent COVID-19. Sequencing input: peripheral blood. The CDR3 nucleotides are TGTGCCTGGAACCCTCTCTTTGGCTTAGCTGACTACACCTTC. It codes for CAWNPLFGLADYTF.